The 16 T cell receptor beta chains below come from one sample, sequenced in a study of ipilimumab plus nivolumab after autologous stem cell transplantation (dated by TCRdb to the early 2020s). The library was prepared using the immunoSEQ multiplex PCR assay. TCRdb mirrors the immuneACCESS table, restricted to in-frame sequences. Some clones are absent from its copies; in checked studies, under half trace to an unresolved V gene, and the reason for the others is unknown. In this sample the table shows roughly 12,000 clones, approximately 70% of which occur a single time. Roughly 9.6% of the sample lies in the top ten. This material consisted of PBMCs, taken in a trial of ipilimumab plus nivolumab as post-transplant consolidation. These receptors originate from a male donor with multiple myeloma.

Note on this clone: The sample carries other DNA sequences with the same CDR3. CDR3 DNA: TGCGCCAGCAGCGCAGGGACCCAACAAGAGACCCAGTACTTC. This sequence encodes CASSAGTQQETQYF. The chain couples TRBV5-1 to TRBJ2-5; TRBD1 or TRBD2 may be the D gene (5 bases each). The germline CDR1 and CDR2 sequences are SGHRS and YFSETQ. The CDR3 length is 14 residues. V dropped 4 bases and J dropped 2 bases, with 12 bases sitting between them. The complete variable domain, with remaining parts taken from reference TRBV5-1 and TRBJ2-5, reads KAGVTQTPRYLIKTRGQQVTLSCSPISGHRSVSWYQQTPGQGLQFLFEYFSETQRNKGNFPGRFSGRQFSNSRSEMNVSTLELGDSALYLCASSAGTQQETQYFGPGTRLLVL.

The rearrangement joins TRBV5-1 to TRBJ2-1; 8 bases are a match to TRBD2. CDR1 and CDR2 (germline): SGHRS, YFSETQ. There are 15 residues in the CDR3. V trimming: 0 bases; J trimming: 6 bases; junction bases outside the gene matches: 5. The CDR3 spells CASSLETSGGNEQFF. The CDR3 nucleotides read TGCGCCAGCAGCTTGGAAACTAGCGGAGGCAATGAGCAGTTCTTC.

The chain joins TRBV30 to TRBJ2-3; D not certain. The V end lost 2 bases, the J end lost 3 bases, and 6 bases lay between the germline ends. Germline CDR1 GTSNPN, CDR2 SVGIG (reference sequence). This CDR3 is built from 12 residues. The CDR3 loop reads CAWSLVTDTQYF. DNA for the CDR3: TGTGCCTGGAGTCTGGTGACAGATACGCAGTATTTT.

This rearrangement joins TRBV7-2 to TRBJ2-7, with 8 bases matching TRBD2. Germline V CDR1 and CDR2: SGHTA, FQGNSA. J was trimmed by 4 bases and V by 1 base; bases with no gene match: 6. The CDR3 is 15 amino acids. CDR3 sequence reads: CASSLVGGALYEQYF. In DNA form, the CDR3 reads TGTGCCAGCAGCTTAGTCGGGGGGGCCCTTTACGAGCAGTACTTC.

This chain uses TRBV30 with TRBJ2-7, with TRBD2 identical over 7 bases. Germline V gene sequence: CDR1 GTSNPN, CDR2 SVGIG (reference sequence). The CDR3 length is 15 residues. The J segment lost 2 bases and the V segment lost 1 base, leaving 8 bases of the junction unmatched. CDR3 protein: CAWSASGDFTYEQYF. DNA of the CDR3: TGTGCCTGGAGTGCGAGCGGGGACTTTACCTACGAGCAGTACTTC.

This clone turned up a few times. This CDR3 is also generated by other DNA sequences in the sample. V usage is TRBV5-1 and J usage is TRBJ1-1; D uncertain. CDR3 size: 14 residues. V was shortened by 0 bases and J by 3 bases, with 9 bases between the two germline ends. Germline loops: CDR1 SGHRS, CDR2 YFSETQ. The CDR3 loop reads CASSLGRSDTEAFF. The CDR3 DNA reads as TGCGCCAGCAGCTTGGGCCGGAGTGACACTGAAGCTTTCTTT.

The chain recombines TRBV5-6 with TRBJ2-2; D may be TRBD1 (5 bases). The CDR3 is 16 residues long. Germline V CDR1 and CDR2: SGHDT, YYEEEE. V was clipped by 3 bases and J by 2 bases, with 14 bases between them. The DNA for the CDR3 is TGTGCCAGCAGCTCAACCCAGGGATATAACACCGGGGAGCTGTTTTTT. This encodes CASSSTQGYNTGELFF.

This chain connects TRBV30 to TRBJ2-2; D gene ambiguous. Germline V lookup: CDR1 GTSNPN, CDR2 SVGIG (reference sequence). The CDR3 loop spans 11 amino acids. V was clipped by 4 bases and J by 8 bases, with 8 bases between them. The CDR3 loop is CAWTKTGELFF. DNA of the CDR3: TGTGCCTGGACTAAGACAGGGGAGCTGTTTTTT.

The V and J genes are TRBV7-9 and TRBJ2-3, with D perhaps TRBD1 (5 bases). Trimming left V 1 base short and J 0 bases short, with 5 bases between. Germline V gene lookup returns CDR1 SEHNR and CDR2 FQNEAQ (reference sequence). This CDR3 contains 14 residues. The CDR3 sequence is CASSLEGSTDTQYF. Written as DNA, the CDR3 is TGTGCCAGCAGCTTAGAGGGGAGCACAGATACGCAGTATTTT.

This rearrangement joins TRBV19 to TRBJ1-1; TRBD1 aligns across 9 bases. This CDR3 is 14 amino acids long. CDR1 LNHDA and CDR2 SQIVND come from the germline V gene (reference sequence). J lost 4 bases, V lost 6 bases, and 6 bases had no gene match. This chain's CDR3 is CASSGTGRVTEAFF. In nucleotides, the CDR3 is TGTGCCAGTAGCGGGACAGGGAGGGTCACTGAAGCTTTCTTT.

The chain is built from TRBV6-5 and TRBJ1-4, with D possibly TRBD1 on 6 matching bases. The CDR3 loop spans 15 amino acids. The germline V gene has CDR1 MNHEY and CDR2 SVGAGI. Trimming left V 3 bases short and J 0 bases short, with 8 bases between. The CDR3 region is CASSYSGATNEKLFF. The CDR3 bases are TGTGCCAGCAGTTATTCAGGGGCAACTAATGAAAAACTGTTTTTT.

Turning to this clone: A junction boundary mismatches the germline segment, possibly from a read error. This rearrangement joins TRBV6-1 to TRBJ1-2, with D possibly matching TRBD1 (6 bases). There are 14 residues in the CDR3. CDR1 and CDR2 from the germline V gene are MNHNS and SASEGT. The CDR3 region is CASIEGGVNYGYTF. CDR3 coding DNA: TGTGCCAGCATTGAAGGGGGGGTGAACTATGGCTACACCTTC.

This chain connects TRBV19 to TRBJ1-3; the match to TRBD1 covers 7 bases. This CDR3 is 16 amino acids long. V shed 1 base, J shed 0 bases, and the junction held 3 bases outside the gene matches. The V gene's germline CDR1 is LNHDA and CDR2 SQIVND (reference sequence). CDR3 sequence: CASSIGQGSSGNTIYF. In DNA, the CDR3 is TGTGCCAGTAGTATAGGACAGGGCAGCTCTGGAAACACCATATATTTT.

J is TRBJ2-7 and V is TRBV5-1, with D possibly being TRBD1 (5 bases). This CDR3 has 12 amino acids. V lost 4 bases and J 6 bases, leaving 11 bases between the germline ends. Germline V lookup: CDR1 SGHRS, CDR2 YFSETQ. This CDR3 is CASSADSPEQYF. The CDR3 nucleotides read TGCGCCAGCAGCGCTGACAGCCCCGAGCAGTACTTC.

The chain combines TRBV6-5 with TRBJ1-3; D ambiguous. Per germline, CDR1 MNHEY and CDR2 SVGAGI. Trimming shortened V by 2 bases and J by 7 bases, and 12 bases separated the two germline ends. The CDR3 runs 14 residues. The CDR3 loop reads CASSYGPTGNTIYF. CDR3 DNA: TGTGCCAGCAGTTACGGGCCCACCGGGAACACCATATATTTT.

The genes are TRBV4-1 and TRBJ2-7; D is unclear. V lost 3 bases and J 3 bases, leaving 18 bases between the germline ends. There are 16 residues in the CDR3. Per germline, CDR1 MGHRA and CDR2 YSYEKL. CDR3 sequence (DNA): TGCGCCAGCAGCCAGGGTCCCGGGCCAGACGGCTACGAGCAGTACTTC. Protein sequence: CASSQGPGPDGYEQYF.